The clone carrying this T cell receptor (beta chain) appeared a single time. This entry is derived from a study of blood T cell repertoires in COVID-19. Across the whole study: Both acute and convalescent COVID-19 samples were obtained from the United States, Italy and Spain. The cDNA or gDNA used as material had been derived from T cells, B-cell-depleted T cells, or PBMCs.

J was trimmed by 0 bases and V by 9 bases; bases with no gene match: 4. Germline values: CDR1 LNHDA, CDR2 SQIVND (reference sequence). This CDR3 is built from 14 residues. In the original processing: Amplification of reference gene primers provided the estimated nucleated cell counts. Using immunoSEQ multiplex PCR, the repertoire was profiled, and TCRdb retains in-frame clones only, with some absent. That table supplies the V and J calls and clone size; D and trimming were determined from the DNA. The sample records about 240,000 clones, about 81% being singletons. The sample comprised peripheral blood. This clonotype originated in a woman aged 60-70 years with active or convalescent COVID-19. The chain employs TRBV19 and TRBJ1-1; 10 nucleotides agree with TRBD1. CDR3 loop: CASRQGAMNTEAFF. The CDR3 DNA reads TGTGCCAGCCGACAGGGGGCTATGAACACTGAAGCTTTCTTT.